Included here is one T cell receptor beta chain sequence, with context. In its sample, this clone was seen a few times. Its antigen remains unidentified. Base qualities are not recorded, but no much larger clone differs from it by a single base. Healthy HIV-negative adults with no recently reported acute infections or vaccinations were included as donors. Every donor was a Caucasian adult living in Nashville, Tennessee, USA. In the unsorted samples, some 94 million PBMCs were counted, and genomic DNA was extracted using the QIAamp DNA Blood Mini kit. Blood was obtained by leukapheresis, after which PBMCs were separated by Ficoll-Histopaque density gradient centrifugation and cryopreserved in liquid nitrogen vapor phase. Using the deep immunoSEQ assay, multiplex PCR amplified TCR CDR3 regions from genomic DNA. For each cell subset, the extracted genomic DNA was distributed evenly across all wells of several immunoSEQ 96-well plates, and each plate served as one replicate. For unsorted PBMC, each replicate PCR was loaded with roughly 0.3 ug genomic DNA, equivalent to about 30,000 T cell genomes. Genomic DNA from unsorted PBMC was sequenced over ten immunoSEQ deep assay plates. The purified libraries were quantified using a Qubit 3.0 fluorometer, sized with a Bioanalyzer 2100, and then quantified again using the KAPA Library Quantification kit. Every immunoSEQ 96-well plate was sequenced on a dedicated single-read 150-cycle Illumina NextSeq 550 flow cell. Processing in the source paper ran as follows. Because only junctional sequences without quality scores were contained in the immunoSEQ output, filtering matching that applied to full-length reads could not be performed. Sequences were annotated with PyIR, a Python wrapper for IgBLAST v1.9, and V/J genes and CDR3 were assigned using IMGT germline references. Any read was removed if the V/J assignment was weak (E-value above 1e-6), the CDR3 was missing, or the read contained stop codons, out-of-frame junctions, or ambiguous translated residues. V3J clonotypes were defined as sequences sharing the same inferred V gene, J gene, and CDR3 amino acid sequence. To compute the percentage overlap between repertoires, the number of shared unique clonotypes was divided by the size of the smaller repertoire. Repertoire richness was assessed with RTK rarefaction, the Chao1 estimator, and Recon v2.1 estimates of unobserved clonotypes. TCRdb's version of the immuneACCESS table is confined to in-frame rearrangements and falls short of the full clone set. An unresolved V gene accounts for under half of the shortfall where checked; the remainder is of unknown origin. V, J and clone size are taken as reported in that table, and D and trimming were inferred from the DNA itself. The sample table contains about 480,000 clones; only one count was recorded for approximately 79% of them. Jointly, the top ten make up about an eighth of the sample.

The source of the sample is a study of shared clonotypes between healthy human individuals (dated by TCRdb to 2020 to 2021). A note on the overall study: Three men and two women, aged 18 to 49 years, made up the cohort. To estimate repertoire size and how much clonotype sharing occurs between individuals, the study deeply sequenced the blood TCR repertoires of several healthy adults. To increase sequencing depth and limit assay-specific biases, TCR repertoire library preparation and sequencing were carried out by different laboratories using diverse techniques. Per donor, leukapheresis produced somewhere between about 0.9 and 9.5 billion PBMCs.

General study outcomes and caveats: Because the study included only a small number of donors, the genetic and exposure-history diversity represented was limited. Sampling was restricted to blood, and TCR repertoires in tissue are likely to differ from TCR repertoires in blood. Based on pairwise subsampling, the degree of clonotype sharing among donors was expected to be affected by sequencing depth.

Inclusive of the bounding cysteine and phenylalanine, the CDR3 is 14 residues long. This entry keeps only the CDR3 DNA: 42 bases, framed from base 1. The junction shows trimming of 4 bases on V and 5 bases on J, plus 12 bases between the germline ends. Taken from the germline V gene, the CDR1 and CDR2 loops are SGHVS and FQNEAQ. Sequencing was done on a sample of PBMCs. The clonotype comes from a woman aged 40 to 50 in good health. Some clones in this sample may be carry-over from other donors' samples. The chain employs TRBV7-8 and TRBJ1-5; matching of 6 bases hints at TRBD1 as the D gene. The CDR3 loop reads CASSSYQGYQPQHF. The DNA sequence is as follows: TGTGCCAGCAGCTCCTATCAGGGGTATCAGCCCCAGCATTTT.